These 15 T cell receptor beta chains originate from one sample sequenced in a study of shared clonotypes between healthy human individuals. Clones were read by immunoSEQ multiplex PCR, and TCRdb kept only the in-frame ones, dropping some. Altogether about 560,000 clones are present, 70% to 80% being singletons, with the ten largest covering approximately 12%. The sequencing sample was made of PBMCs. The receptors were sampled from a woman between 40 and 50 years old in good health. Some clones in this sample may be carry-over from other donors' samples.

This clone was seen only once. The chain's CDR3 is CASSLSGRVDGNTIYF. Written as DNA, the CDR3 is TGTGCCAGCAGCTTAAGTGGCAGGGTGGATGGAAACACCATATATTTT. The chain uses TRBV7-9 and TRBJ1-3; the D gene is possibly TRBD1 (5 bases). This CDR3 has 16 residues. Germline lookup yields CDR1 SEHNR and CDR2 FQNEAQ (reference sequence). Trimming removed 2 bases at V and 3 bases at J, with 14 bases between.

About this clone itself: This could be a read error, since a much larger clone is one nucleotide away. J is TRBJ2-7 and V is TRBV6-1; a weak D match, TRBD1 (6 bases). CDR1 MNHNS and CDR2 SASEGT come from the germline V gene. The CDR3 extends over 12 amino acids. Trimming stripped 8 bases from V and 3 bases from J, with 11 bases between. The CDR3, as DNA: TGTGCCAGCGACGACAGGTTCTACGAGCAGTACTTC. Amino acids: CASDDRFYEQYF.

The V and J genes are TRBV14 and TRBJ2-6, with D possibly being TRBD1 or TRBD2 (5 bases each). V was clipped by 2 bases and J by 0 bases, with 11 bases between them. The CDR3 has 17 residues. CDR1 is SGHDN, CDR2 FVKESK, per germline. The CDR3 region is CASSQKDGTSGANVLTF. The CDR3 nucleotides read TGTGCCAGCAGCCAAAAGGATGGGACCTCTGGGGCCAACGTCCTGACTTTC. The full variable domain, in which reference TRBV14 and TRBJ2-6 provide the parts outside the CDR3, is EAGVTQFPSHSVIEKGQTVTLRCDPISGHDNLYWYRRVMGKEIKFLLHFVKESKQDESGMPNNRFLAERTGGTYSTLKVQPAELEDSGVYFCASSQKDGTSGANVLTFGAGSRLTVL.

About this clone itself: The germline gene is not matched at one end of the junction; a read error may be the cause. The J gene is TRBJ2-3, the V gene TRBV5-1, with 9 bases lining up with TRBD2. The CDR3 length is 18 residues. Per germline, CDR1 SGHRS and CDR2 YFSETQ. This chain's CDR3 is CAGSLFTEAGGPPDTQYF. The DNA of the CDR3 is TGCGCCGGCAGCTTGTTCACGGAGGCGGGAGGGCCCCCAGATACGCAGTATTTT.

This chain joins TRBV7-7 and TRBJ2-1; D remains ambiguous. V lost 1 base, J lost 4 bases, and 5 bases lay in between. This CDR3 comprises 13 residues. CDR1 SSHAT and CDR2 FNYEAQ come from the germline V gene (reference sequence). CDR3 sequence: CASSLDRYNEQFF. DNA of the CDR3: TGTGCCAGCAGCTTAGATAGGTACAATGAGCAGTTCTTC.

This chain links TRBV5-1 with TRBJ2-7; weak D call: TRBD2 (5 bases). V was pared by 0 bases and J by 3 bases, with 13 bases between. Germline CDR1 SGHRS, CDR2 YFSETQ. CDR3 length: 15 residues. For the CDR3, the DNA is TGCGCCAGCAGCTTGGCTAGCCACCCTCTCTACGAGCAGTACTTC. This encodes CASSLASHPLYEQYF.

The V gene is TRBV19, the J gene TRBJ2-2; 8 positions agree with TRBD2. The V gene end was trimmed by 4 bases and the J gene end by 5 bases; junction bases not matched to a gene: 6. The CDR3 sequence is 15 residues long. Germline CDR1 and CDR2: LNHDA and SQIVND (reference sequence). Here the CDR3 reads CASSKPGLGTGELFF. The CDR3 DNA sequence: TGTGCCAGTAGTAAACCGGGACTAGGTACCGGGGAGCTGTTTTTT. The full variable domain, rest sourced from reference TRBV19 and TRBJ2-2, is DGGITQSPKYLFRKEGQNVTLSCEQNLNHDAMYWYRQDPGQGLRLIYYSQIVNDFQKGDIAEGYSVSREKKESFPLTVTSAQKNPTAFYLCASSKPGLGTGELFFGEGSRLTVL.

The gene calls are TRBV6-1 and TRBJ2-1; D is possibly TRBD2 (6 bases). The germline CDR1 and CDR2 sequences are MNHNS and SASEGT. CDR3 length: 13 residues. V was pared by 7 bases and J by 4 bases, with 11 bases between. The CDR3 protein is CASTVLAYNEQFF. The CDR3 nucleotides read TGTGCCAGCACCGTACTAGCTTACAATGAGCAGTTCTTC.

This clone has only one observation. The J gene is TRBJ1-5, the V gene TRBV27; 7 bases match TRBD1. The CDR3 runs 15 residues. The V segment lost 5 bases and the J segment 2 bases; nucleotides outside the gene matches: 6. CDR1 MNHEY and CDR2 SMNVEV come from the germline V gene (reference sequence). CDR3 nucleotide sequence: TGTGCCAGCAGTCCCACCGGACAGGGCAATCAGCCCCAGCATTTT. It translates to CASSPTGQGNQPQHF.

This sequence joins TRBV5-1 and TRBJ2-7; 9 bases map to TRBD2. The CDR3 is 17 residues long. The trim removed 4 bases at V and 4 bases at J, leaving 15 bases unmatched. The germline V gene encodes CDR1 SGHRS and CDR2 YFSETQ. Written as DNA, the CDR3 is TGCGCCAGCAGCCCTCTTTTGTCAGAGCTAGCGGGATACGAGCAGTACTTC. Protein product: CASSPLLSELAGYEQYF.

The rearrangement joins TRBV7-3 to TRBJ2-2; TRBD2 agrees at 9 bases. Trimming took 2 bases from V and 2 from J; bases not matched to a gene: 6. This CDR3 comprises 17 residues. The germline CDR1 and CDR2 sequences are SGHTA and FQGTGA. CDR3 coding DNA: TGTGCCAGCAGCTTAGGGAGACTAGCGGAAAACACCGGGGAGCTGTTTTTT. Translated, it gives CASSLGRLAENTGELFF.

This clone was observed a single time. The genes are TRBV30 and TRBJ1-2, with D possibly matching TRBD1 (6 bases). Deletions cut 8 bases from V and 3 bases from J, with 16 bases between. The CDR3 consists of 13 residues. CDR1 is GTSNPN and CDR2 is SVGIG in the germline V gene (reference sequence). The CDR3 spells CAGVRGRDYGYTF. CDR3 bases: TGTGCCGGGGTGCGGGGGCGCGACTATGGCTACACCTTC. The full variable domain, in which reference TRBV30 and TRBJ1-2 provide the parts outside the CDR3, is SQTIHQWPATLVQPVGSPLSLECTVEGTSNPNLYWYRQAAGRGLQLLFYSVGIGQISSEVPQNLSASRPQDRQFILSSKKLLLSDSGFYLCAGVRGRDYGYTFGSGTRLTVV.

The chain employs TRBV5-1 and TRBJ2-1; 9 bases are shared with TRBD2. Germline V CDR1 and CDR2: SGHRS, YFSETQ. This CDR3 is built from 15 residues. With V trimmed by 6 bases and J by 4 bases, 8 bases remained unmatched. The CDR3 region has the DNA TGCGCCAGCAACCCGACTAGCGGCGCATACAATGAGCAGTTCTTC. Translating it yields CASNPTSGAYNEQFF.

The rearrangement joins TRBV27 to TRBJ2-7; D is unresolved. Per the germline V gene, CDR1 is MNHEY and CDR2 is SMNVEV (reference sequence). Trimming took off 3 bases at V and 1 base at J, with 10 bases between the two ends. This CDR3 region has 14 residues. DNA of the CDR3: TGTGCCAGCAGTTTCTGGGGTCCGTCCTACGAGCAGTACTTC. It yields the protein CASSFWGPSYEQYF.

The chain combines TRBV27 with TRBJ2-1; 7 bases are a match to TRBD2. Losses at the gene ends were 2 bases for V and 8 bases for J; bases not matched to a gene: 6. This CDR3 contains 14 residues. Germline V gene lookup returns CDR1 MNHEY and CDR2 SMNVEV (reference sequence). The CDR3 coding sequence is TGTGCCAGCAGTTTAAGGGGAGGGTGGGATGAGCAGTTCTTC. It encodes CASSLRGGWDEQFF.